The 4 T cell receptor beta chains presented below share a single source sample, sequenced in a study of response to subunit inactivated influenza vaccine. TCRdb reprocessed the RT-PCR reads via MiXCR and lists one record per CDR3 protein. This sample carries over 800,000 distinct CDR3 sequences, less than 25% of them seen once, and the ten largest clones take roughly 10%. Source: PBMCs from blood, taken about 5 days after vaccination. These receptors were obtained from a man in his fifties who received an inactivated influenza vaccine.

The chain joins TRBV29-1 to TRBJ2-7; D remains ambiguous. The CDR3 length is 14 residues. CDR1 is SQVTM, CDR2 ANQGSEA, per germline. The V gene lost 4 bases and the J gene lost 0 bases, with 13 bases spanning the gap. The CDR3 DNA follows: TGCAGCGTTGCGTACGGATTAAGCTCCTACGAGCAGTACTTC. This translates into CSVAYGLSSYEQYF.

This clonotype was observed a few times. The rearrangement joins TRBV5-1 to TRBJ2-3; 7 positions agree with TRBD1. This CDR3 spans 14 amino acids. With 7 bases clipped from V and 4 bases from J, the junction kept 9 bases outside the gene matches. The germline V gene encodes CDR1 SGHRS and CDR2 YFSETQ. CDR3 nucleotides: TGCGCCAGCCTGAATCGGGACAGCCCAGATACGCAGTATTTT. Its protein is CASLNRDSPDTQYF.

This clonotype has more than one count but fewer than ten. V and J are TRBV6-2 or TRBV6-3 and TRBJ1-1; 11 bases match TRBD1. Germline V gene lookup returns CDR1 MNHEY and CDR2 SVGEGT. The CDR3 has 16 residues. The J segment lost 4 bases and the V segment lost 8 bases, leaving 12 bases of the junction unmatched. The CDR3 DNA follows: TGTGCCAGCCATGGACAGGGGGCCTCGTTTAGCACTGAAGCTTTCTTT. It specifies CASHGQGASFSTEAFF.

The chain joins TRBV6-1 to TRBJ2-1; D is undetermined. Germline-derived CDR1 and CDR2 are MNHNS and SASEGT. V lost 4 bases to trimming and J lost 4 bases, with 8 bases between them. The CDR3 spans 13 residues. Here the CDR3 DNA reads TGTGCCAGCAGTGTGACCGGGTACAATGAGCAGTTCTTC. Encoded protein: CASSVTGYNEQFF.